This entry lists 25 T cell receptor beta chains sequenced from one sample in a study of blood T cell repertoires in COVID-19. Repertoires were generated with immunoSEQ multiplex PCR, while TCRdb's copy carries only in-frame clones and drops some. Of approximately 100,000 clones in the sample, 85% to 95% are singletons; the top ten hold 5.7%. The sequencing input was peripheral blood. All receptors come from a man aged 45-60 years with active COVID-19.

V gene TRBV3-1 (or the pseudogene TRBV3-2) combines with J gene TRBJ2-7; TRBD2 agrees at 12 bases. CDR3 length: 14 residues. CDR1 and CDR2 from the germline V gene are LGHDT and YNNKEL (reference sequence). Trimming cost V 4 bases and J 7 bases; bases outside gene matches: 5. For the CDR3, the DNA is TGTGCCAGCAGCCGGACTAGCGGGATCCAAGAGCAGTACTTC. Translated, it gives CASSRTSGIQEQYF.

The DNA for the CDR3 is TGCAGCGTTGCCAGGTCCGGGGGAGATACGCAGTATTTT. Protein product: CSVARSGGDTQYF. The rearrangement links TRBV29-1 to TRBJ2-3, with D possibly matching TRBD2 (6 bases). Trimming took off 4 bases at V and 5 bases at J, with 13 bases between the two ends. This CDR3 contains 13 residues. CDR1 is SQVTM and CDR2 is ANQGSEA in the germline V gene.

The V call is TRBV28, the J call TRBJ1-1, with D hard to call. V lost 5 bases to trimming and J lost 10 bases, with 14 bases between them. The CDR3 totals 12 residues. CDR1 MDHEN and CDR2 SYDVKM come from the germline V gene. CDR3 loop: CASSPNPFGAFF. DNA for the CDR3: TGTGCCAGCAGTCCTAATCCTTTTGGAGCTTTCTTT. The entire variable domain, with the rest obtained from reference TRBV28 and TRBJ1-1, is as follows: DVKVTQSSRYLVKRTGEKVFLECVQDMDHENMFWYRQDPGLGLRLIYFSYDVKMKEKGDIPEGYSVSREKKERFSLILESASTNQTSMYLCASSPNPFGAFFGQGTRLTVV.

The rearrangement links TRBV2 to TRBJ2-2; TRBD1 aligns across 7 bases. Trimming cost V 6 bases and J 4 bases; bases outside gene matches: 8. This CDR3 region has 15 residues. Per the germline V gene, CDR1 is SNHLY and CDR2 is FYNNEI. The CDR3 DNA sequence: TGTGCCAGCAGCCTAGACAGGGTAGCCACCGGGGAGCTGTTTTTT. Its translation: CASSLDRVATGELFF.

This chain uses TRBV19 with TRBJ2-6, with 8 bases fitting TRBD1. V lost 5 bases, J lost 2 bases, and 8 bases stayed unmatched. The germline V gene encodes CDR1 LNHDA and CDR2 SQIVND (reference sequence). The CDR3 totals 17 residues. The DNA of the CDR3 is TGTGCCAGTAGTGGACAGGGTTCCCAAGCTGGGGCCAACGTCCTGACTTTC. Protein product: CASSGQGSQAGANVLTF.

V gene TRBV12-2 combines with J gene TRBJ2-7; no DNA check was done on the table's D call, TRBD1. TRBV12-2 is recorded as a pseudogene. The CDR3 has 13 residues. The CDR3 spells CASPRAELYEQYF. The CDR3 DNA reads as TGTGCAAGTCCCAGGGCGGAACTTTACGAGCAGTACTTC.

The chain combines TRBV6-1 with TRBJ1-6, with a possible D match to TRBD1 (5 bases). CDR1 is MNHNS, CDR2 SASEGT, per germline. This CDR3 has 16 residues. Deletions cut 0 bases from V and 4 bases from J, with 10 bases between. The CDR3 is CASSEAGGVYNSPLHF. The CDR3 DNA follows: TGTGCCAGCAGTGAAGCGGGGGGGGTTTATAATTCACCCCTCCACTTT.

The CDR3 sequence: CASNQALPYEQYF. In DNA form, the CDR3 reads TGTGCCAGCAATCAGGCACTTCCCTACGAGCAGTACTTC. The rearrangement joins TRBV28 to TRBJ2-7, with D unclear. Germline V gives CDR1 MDHEN, CDR2 SYDVKM. The CDR3 consists of 13 residues. Trimming shortened V by 7 bases and J by 2 bases, and 12 bases separated the two germline ends.

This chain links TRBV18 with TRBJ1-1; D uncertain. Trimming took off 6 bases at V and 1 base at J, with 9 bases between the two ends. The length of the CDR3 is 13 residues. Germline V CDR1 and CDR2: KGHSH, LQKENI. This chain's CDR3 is CASSGEGNTEAFF. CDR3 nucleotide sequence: TGTGCCAGCTCGGGAGAGGGGAACACTGAAGCTTTCTTT.

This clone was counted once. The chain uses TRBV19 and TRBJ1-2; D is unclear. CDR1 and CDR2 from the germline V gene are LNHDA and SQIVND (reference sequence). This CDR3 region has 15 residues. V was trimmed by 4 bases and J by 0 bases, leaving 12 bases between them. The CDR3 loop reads CASSTPTGANYGYTF. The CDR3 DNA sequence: TGTGCCAGTAGTACCCCGACGGGAGCTAACTATGGCTACACCTTC.

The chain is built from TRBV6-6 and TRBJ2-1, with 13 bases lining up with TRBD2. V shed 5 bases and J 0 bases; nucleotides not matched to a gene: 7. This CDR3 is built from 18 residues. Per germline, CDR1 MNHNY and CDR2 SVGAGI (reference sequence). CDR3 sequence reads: CASSPGLAGVSSYNEQFF. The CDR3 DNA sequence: TGTGCCAGCAGTCCTGGACTAGCGGGAGTCAGCTCCTACAATGAGCAGTTCTTC.

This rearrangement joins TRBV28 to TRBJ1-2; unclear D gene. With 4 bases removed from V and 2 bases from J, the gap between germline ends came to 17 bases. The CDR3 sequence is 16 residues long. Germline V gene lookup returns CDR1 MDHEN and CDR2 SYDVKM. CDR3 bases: TGTGCCAGCAGTTCCGGGGTCTCACCCCGGAACTATGGCTACACCTTC. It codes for CASSSGVSPRNYGYTF.

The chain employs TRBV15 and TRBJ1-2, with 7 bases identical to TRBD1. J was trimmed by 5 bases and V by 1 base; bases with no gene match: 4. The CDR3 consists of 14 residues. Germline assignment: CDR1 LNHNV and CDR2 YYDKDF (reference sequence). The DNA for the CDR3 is TGTGCCACCAGCAGAGCGACAGGGATATATGGCTACACCTTC. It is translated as CATSRATGIYGYTF.

In nucleotides, the CDR3 is TGTGCCAGCAGCTCCCCCGGGACTAGGAATGAGCAGTTCTTC. Encoded protein: CASSSPGTRNEQFF. V and J are TRBV7-3 and TRBJ2-1; TRBD2 agrees at 8 bases. CDR1 SGHTA and CDR2 FQGTGA come from the germline V gene. J was trimmed by 7 bases and V by 4 bases; bases with no gene match: 6. This CDR3 comprises 14 residues.

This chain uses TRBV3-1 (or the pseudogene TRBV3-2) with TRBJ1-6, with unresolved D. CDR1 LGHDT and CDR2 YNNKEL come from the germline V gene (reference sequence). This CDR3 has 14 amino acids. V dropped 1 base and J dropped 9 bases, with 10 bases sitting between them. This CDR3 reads CASSQGQGGSPLHF. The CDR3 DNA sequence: TGTGCCAGCAGCCAAGGCCAAGGAGGTTCACCCCTCCACTTT.

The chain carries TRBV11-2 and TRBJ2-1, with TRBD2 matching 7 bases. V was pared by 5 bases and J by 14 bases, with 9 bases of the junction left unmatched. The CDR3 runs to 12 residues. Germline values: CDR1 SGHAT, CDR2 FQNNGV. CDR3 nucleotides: TGTGCCAGCAGCCGCTCTGCGGGAGAGGAGTTCTTC. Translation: CASSRSAGEEFF.

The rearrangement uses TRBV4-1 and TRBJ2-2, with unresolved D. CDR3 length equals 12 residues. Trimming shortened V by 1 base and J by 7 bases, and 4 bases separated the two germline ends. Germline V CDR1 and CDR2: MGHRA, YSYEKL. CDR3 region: CASSQGDGELFF. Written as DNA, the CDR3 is TGCGCCAGCAGCCAAGGAGACGGGGAGCTGTTTTTT.

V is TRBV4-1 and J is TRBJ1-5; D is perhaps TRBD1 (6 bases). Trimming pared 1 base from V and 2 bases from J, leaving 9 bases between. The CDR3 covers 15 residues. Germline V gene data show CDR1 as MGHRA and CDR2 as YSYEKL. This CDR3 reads CASSQVGARNQPQHF. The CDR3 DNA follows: TGCGCCAGCAGCCAAGTGGGGGCGCGCAATCAGCCCCAGCATTTT.

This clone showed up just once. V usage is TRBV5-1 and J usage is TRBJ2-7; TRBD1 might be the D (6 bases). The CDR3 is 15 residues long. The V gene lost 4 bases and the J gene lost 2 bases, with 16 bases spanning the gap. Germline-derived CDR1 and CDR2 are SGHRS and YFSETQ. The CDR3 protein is CASSPNTGSAYEQYF. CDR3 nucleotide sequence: TGCGCCAGCAGCCCCAATACAGGGTCGGCCTACGAGCAGTACTTC. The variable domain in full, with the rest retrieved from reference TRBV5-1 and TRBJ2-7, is KAGVTQTPRYLIKTRGQQVTLSCSPISGHRSVSWYQQTPGQGLQFLFEYFSETQRNKGNFPGRFSGRQFSNSRSEMNVSTLELGDSALYLCASSPNTGSAYEQYFGPGTRLTVT.

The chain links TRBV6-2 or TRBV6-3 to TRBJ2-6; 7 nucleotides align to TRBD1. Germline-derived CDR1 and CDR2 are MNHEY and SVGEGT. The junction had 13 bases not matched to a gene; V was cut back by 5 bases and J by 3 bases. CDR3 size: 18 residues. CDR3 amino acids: CASSKDGTANFGANVLTF. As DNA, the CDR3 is TGTGCCAGCAGTAAAGACGGGACAGCAAACTTTGGGGCCAACGTCCTGACTTTC.

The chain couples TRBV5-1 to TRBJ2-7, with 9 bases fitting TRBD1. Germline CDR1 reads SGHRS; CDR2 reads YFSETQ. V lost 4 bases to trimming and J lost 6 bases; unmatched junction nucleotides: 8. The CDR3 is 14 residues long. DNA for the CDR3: TGCGCCAGCAGCCTCTTCACAGGGGGCGGCGAGCAGTACTTC. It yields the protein CASSLFTGGGEQYF.

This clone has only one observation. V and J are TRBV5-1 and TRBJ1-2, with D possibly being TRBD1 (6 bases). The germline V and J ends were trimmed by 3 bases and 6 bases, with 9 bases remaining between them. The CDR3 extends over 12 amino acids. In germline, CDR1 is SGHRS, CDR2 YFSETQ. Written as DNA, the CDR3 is TGCGCCAGCAGCTCCAACAGGGATGGCTACACCTTC. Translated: CASSSNRDGYTF.

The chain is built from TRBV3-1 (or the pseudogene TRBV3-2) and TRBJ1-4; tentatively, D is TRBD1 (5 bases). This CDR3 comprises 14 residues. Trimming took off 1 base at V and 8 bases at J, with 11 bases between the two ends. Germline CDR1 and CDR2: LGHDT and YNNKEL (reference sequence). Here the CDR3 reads CASSQGRGREKLFF. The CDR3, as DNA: TGTGCCAGCAGCCAAGGGAGGGGACGGGAAAAACTGTTTTTT.

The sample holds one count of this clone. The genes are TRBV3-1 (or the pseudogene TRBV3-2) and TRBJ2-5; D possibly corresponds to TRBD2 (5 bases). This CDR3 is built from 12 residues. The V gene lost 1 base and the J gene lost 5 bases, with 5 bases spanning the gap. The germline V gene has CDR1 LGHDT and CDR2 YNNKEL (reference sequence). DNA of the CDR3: TGTGCCAGCAGCCAAGGAGGGGAGACCCAGTACTTC. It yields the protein CASSQGGETQYF.

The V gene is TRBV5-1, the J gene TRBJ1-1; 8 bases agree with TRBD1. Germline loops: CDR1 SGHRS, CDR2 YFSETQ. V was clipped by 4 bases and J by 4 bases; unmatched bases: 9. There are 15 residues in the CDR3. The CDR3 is CASSRQGTKSTEAFF. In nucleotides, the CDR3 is TGCGCCAGCAGCAGACAGGGGACGAAAAGCACTGAAGCTTTCTTT. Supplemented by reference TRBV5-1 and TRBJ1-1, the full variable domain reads KAGVTQTPRYLIKTRGQQVTLSCSPISGHRSVSWYQQTPGQGLQFLFEYFSETQRNKGNFPGRFSGRQFSNSRSEMNVSTLELGDSALYLCASSRQGTKSTEAFFGQGTRLTVV.